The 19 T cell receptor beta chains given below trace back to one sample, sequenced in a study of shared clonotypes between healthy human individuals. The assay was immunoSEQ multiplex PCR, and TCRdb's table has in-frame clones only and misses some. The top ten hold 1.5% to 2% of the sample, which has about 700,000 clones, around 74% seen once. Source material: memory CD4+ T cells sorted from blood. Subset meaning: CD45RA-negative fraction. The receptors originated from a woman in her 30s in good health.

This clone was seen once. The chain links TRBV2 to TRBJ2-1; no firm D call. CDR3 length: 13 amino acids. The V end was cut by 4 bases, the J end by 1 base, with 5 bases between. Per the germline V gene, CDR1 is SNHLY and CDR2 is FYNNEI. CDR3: CASSGGSYNEQFF. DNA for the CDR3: TGTGCCAGCAGTGGGGGATCCTACAATGAGCAGTTCTTC.

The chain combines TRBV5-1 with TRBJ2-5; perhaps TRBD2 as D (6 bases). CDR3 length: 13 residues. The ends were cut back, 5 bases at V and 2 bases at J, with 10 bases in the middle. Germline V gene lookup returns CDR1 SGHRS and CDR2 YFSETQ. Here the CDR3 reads CASRGGNQETQYF. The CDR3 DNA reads TGCGCCAGCAGGGGAGGTAATCAAGAGACCCAGTACTTC.

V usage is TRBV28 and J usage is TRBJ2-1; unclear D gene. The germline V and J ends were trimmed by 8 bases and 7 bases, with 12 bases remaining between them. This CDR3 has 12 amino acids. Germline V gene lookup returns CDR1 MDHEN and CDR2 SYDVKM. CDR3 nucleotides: TGTGCCAGCCTTGGCCGTAGGAATGAGCAGTTCTTC. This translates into CASLGRRNEQFF.

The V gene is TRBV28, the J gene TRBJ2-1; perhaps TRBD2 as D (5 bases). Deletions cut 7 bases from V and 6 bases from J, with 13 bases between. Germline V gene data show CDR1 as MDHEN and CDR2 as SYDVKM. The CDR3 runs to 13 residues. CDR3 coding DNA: TGTGCCAGCAATGGCGGGTCCCTCAATGAGCAGTTCTTC. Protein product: CASNGGSLNEQFF. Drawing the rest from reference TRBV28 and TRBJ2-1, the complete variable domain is DVKVTQSSRYLVKRTGEKVFLECVQDMDHENMFWYRQDPGLGLRLIYFSYDVKMKEKGDIPEGYSVSREKKERFSLILESASTNQTSMYLCASNGGSLNEQFFGPGTRLTVL.

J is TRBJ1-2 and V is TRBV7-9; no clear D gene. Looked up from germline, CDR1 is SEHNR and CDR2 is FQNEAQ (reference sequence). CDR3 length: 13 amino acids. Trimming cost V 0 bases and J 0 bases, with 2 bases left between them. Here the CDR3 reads CASSLAANYGYTF. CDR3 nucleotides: TGTGCCAGCAGCTTAGCAGCTAACTATGGCTACACCTTC.

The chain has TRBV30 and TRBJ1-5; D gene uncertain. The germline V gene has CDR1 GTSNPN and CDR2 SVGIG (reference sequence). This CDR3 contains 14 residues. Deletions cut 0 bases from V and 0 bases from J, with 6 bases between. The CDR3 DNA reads TGTGCCTGGAGTGTGGTTGGTAGCAATCAGCCCCAGCATTTT. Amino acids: CAWSVVGSNQPQHF.

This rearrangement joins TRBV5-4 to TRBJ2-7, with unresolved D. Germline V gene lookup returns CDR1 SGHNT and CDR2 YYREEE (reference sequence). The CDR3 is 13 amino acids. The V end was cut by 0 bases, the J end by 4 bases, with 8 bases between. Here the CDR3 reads CASSLAGMYEQYF. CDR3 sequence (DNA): TGTGCCAGCAGCTTGGCGGGTATGTACGAGCAGTACTTC.

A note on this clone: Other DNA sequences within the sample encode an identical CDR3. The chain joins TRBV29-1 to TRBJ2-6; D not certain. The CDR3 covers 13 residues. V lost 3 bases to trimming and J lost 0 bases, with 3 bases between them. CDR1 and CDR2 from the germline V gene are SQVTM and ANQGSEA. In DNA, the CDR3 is TGCAGCGTTGACAGCTCTGGGGCCAACGTCCTGACTTTC. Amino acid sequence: CSVDSSGANVLTF.

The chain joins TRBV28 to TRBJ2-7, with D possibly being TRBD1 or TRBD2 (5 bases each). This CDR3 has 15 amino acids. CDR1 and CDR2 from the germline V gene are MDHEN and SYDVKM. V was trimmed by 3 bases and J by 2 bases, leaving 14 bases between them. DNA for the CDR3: TGTGCCAGCAGTTTTGAAGGGCGAGGGGCCTACGAGCAGTACTTC. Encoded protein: CASSFEGRGAYEQYF.

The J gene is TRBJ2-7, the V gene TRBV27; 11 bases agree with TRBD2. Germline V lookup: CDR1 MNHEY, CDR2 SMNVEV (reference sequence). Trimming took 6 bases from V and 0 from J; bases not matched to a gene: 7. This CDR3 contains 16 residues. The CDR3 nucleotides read TGTGCCAGCAGCCGTCTAGCGGGAGGAAGCTCCTACGAGCAGTACTTC. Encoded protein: CASSRLAGGSSYEQYF.

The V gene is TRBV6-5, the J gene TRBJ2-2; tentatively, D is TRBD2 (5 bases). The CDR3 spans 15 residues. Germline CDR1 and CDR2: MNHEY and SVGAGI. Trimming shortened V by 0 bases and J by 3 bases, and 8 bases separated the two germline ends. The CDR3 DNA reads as TGTGCCAGCAGTTACTCGAGACTACACACCGGGGAGCTGTTTTTT. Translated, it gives CASSYSRLHTGELFF.

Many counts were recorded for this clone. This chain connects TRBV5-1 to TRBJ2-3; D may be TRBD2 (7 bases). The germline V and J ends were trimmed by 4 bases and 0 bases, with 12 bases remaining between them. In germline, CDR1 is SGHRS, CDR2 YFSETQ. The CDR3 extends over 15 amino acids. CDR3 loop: CASSLGGASTDTQYF. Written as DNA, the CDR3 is TGCGCCAGCAGCCTTGGGGGGGCCAGCACAGATACGCAGTATTTT.

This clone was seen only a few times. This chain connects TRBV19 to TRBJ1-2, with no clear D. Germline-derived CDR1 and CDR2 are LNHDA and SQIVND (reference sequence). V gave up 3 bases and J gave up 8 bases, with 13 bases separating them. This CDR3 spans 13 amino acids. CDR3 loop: CASSIGELAGYTF. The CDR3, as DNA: TGTGCCAGTAGTATTGGGGAGTTAGCGGGCTACACCTTC.

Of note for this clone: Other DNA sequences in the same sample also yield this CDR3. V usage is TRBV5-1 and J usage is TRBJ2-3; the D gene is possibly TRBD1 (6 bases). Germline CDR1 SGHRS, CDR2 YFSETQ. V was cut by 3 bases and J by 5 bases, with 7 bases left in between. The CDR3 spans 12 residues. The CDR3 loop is CASSSQGDTQYF. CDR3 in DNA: TGCGCCAGCAGCTCACAGGGAGATACGCAGTATTTT. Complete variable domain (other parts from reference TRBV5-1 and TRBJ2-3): KAGVTQTPRYLIKTRGQQVTLSCSPISGHRSVSWYQQTPGQGLQFLFEYFSETQRNKGNFPGRFSGRQFSNSRSEMNVSTLELGDSALYLCASSSQGDTQYFGPGTRLTVL.

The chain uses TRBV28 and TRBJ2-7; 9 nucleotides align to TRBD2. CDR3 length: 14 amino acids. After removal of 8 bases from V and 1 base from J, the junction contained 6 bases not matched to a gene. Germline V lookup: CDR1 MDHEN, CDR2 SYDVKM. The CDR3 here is CASSVAGGSYEQYF. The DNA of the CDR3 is TGTGCCAGCTCCGTCGCGGGAGGGTCCTACGAGCAGTACTTC.

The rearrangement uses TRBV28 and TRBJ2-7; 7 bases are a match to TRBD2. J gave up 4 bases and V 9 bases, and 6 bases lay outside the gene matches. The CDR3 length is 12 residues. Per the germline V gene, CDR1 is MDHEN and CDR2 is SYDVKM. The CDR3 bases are TGTGCCAGTAGCGGGTGGATATACGAGCAGTACTTC. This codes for CASSGWIYEQYF.

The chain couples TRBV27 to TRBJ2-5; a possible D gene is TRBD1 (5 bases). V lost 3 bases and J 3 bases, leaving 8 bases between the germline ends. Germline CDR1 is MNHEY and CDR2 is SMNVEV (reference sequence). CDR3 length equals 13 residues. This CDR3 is CASSLGPKETQYF. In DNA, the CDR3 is TGTGCCAGCAGTTTGGGGCCAAAAGAGACCCAGTACTTC.

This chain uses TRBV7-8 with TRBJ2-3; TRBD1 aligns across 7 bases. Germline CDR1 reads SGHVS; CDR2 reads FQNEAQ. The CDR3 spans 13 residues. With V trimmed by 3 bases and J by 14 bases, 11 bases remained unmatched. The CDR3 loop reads CASSFQQGRLRYF. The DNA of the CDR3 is TGTGCCAGCAGCTTCCAACAGGGGCGACTTAGGTATTTT.

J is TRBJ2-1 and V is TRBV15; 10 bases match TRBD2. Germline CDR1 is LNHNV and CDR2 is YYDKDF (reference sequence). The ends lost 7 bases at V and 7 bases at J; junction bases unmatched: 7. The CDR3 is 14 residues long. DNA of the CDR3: TGTGCCACCACCGACTTAGCGGGAGGTAATGAGCAGTTCTTC. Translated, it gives CATTDLAGGNEQFF.